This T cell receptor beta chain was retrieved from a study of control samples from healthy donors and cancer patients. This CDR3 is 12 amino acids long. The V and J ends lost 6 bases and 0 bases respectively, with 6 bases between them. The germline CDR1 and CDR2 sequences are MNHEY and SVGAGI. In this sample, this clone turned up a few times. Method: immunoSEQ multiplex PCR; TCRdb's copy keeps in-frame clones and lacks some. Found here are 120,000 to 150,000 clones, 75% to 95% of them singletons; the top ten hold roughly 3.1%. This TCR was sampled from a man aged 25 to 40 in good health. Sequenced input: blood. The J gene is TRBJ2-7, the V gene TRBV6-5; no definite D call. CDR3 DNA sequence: TGTGCCAGCAGCGTTAGCTCCTACGAGCAGTACTTC. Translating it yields CASSVSSYEQYF.